This T cell receptor beta chain derives from a study of beta chain features in type 1 diabetes. The V gene lost 5 bases and the J gene lost 8 bases, with 12 bases spanning the gap. Germline assignment: CDR1 SGHAT and CDR2 FQNNGV. This CDR3 is built from 12 residues. Sequenced material consisted of expressed TCRB transcripts (all of the isolated RNA was reverse transcribed). Sequencing was performed with immunoSEQ multiplex PCR; in TCRdb, only in-frame clones are kept and a portion is missing. In the table there are roughly 290,000 clones, about 15% of which are singletons. Every single donor gave one heparinised blood draw, and these averaged roughly 120 mL. Study results and limitations: There was a moderate but significant shortening of TCRB CDR3s in all four CD4+ subsets of Type 1 diabetes patients.

This clone was observed a handful of times. Antigen unknown. The sequence came from a young man with type 1 diabetes. The sequenced sample was naive CD4+ T cells from blood. The chain links TRBV11-2 to TRBJ1-2; D ambiguous. The chain's CDR3 is CASSRDMAGYTF. The CDR3 bases are TGTGCCAGCAGCCGAGACATGGCCGGCTACACCTTC.